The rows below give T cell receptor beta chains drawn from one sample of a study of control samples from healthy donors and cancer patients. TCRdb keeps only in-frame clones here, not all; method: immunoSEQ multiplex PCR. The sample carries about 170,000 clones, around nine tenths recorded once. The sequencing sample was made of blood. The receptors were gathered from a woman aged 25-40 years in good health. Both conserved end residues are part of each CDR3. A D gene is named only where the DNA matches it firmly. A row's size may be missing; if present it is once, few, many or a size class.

cdr3_nt: TGTGCCACCAGTGATTTGAATCGGGGGGTAGCTTTCTTT; cdr3_aa: CATSDLNRGVAFF; v_call: TRBV24-1; j_call: TRBJ1-1; d_call: .; cdr3_length: 13; clone_size: .
cdr3_nt: TGTGCCAGCAGCCAAGGACTGGGCCTAAATTCACCCCTCCACTTT; cdr3_aa: CASSQGLGLNSPLHF; v_call: TRBV14; j_call: TRBJ1-6; d_call: .; cdr3_length: 15; clone_size: .
cdr3_nt: TGTGCCAGCAGCTCTTGGGTACAGGGGAACACCGGGGAGCTGTTTTTT; cdr3_aa: CASSSWVQGNTGELFF; v_call: TRBV7-9; j_call: TRBJ2-2; d_call: .; cdr3_length: 16; clone_size: few
cdr3_nt: TGTGCCAGCAGCAGGGACTTCCAAGAGACCCAGTACTTC; cdr3_aa: CASSRDFQETQYF; v_call: TRBV4-2; j_call: TRBJ2-5; d_call: .; cdr3_length: 13; clone_size: .
cdr3_nt: TGTGCCAGCAGTCTCGGACTAGCGGGCCAACAAGAGACCCAGTACTTC; cdr3_aa: CASSLGLAGQQETQYF; v_call: TRBV28; j_call: TRBJ2-5; d_call: TRBD2; cdr3_length: 16; clone_size: .
cdr3_nt: TGTGCCAGCAGCTGGGGGGGACAGGGAGGTGATGGCTACACCTTC; cdr3_aa: CASSWGGQGGDGYTF; v_call: TRBV5-6; j_call: TRBJ1-2; d_call: TRBD1; cdr3_length: 15; clone_size: .
cdr3_nt: TGTGCCAGCAGCCGGATACAGGGGGCAACTAATGAAAAACTGTTTTTT; cdr3_aa: CASSRIQGATNEKLFF; v_call: TRBV14; j_call: TRBJ1-4; d_call: TRBD1; cdr3_length: 16; clone_size: .
cdr3_nt: TGCGCCAGCAGCGCCCGCGGAAGTCTAAATGAAAAACTGTTTTTT; cdr3_aa: CASSARGSLNEKLFF; v_call: TRBV5-1; j_call: TRBJ1-4; d_call: .; cdr3_length: 15; clone_size: once
cdr3_nt: TGTGCCAGTAGAGGGACTGAAGAGTTAGTAGGGGGGCTGTTTTTT; cdr3_aa: CASRGTEELVGGLFF; v_call: TRBV19; j_call: TRBJ1-4; d_call: .; cdr3_length: 15; clone_size: .
cdr3_nt: TGTGCCAGCAGCAAAGCGAGACCCCCACGGACCAAAAACATTCAGTACTTC; cdr3_aa: CASSKARPPRTKNIQYF; v_call: TRBV21-1; j_call: TRBJ2-4; d_call: .; cdr3_length: 17; clone_size: .
cdr3_nt: TGTGCCAGCAGTTCTCCGGCTAGCTCTGGAAACACCATATATTTT; cdr3_aa: CASSSPASSGNTIYF; v_call: TRBV28; j_call: TRBJ1-3; d_call: .; cdr3_length: 15; clone_size: few
cdr3_nt: TGTGCCAGCAGCCCCGCGGGCAAGGACATTCAGTACTTC; cdr3_aa: CASSPAGKDIQYF; v_call: TRBV5-6; j_call: TRBJ2-4; d_call: .; cdr3_length: 13; clone_size: .
cdr3_nt: TGTGCCAGCAGTGGGGACCCCACAGGGTATAGCAATCAGCCCCAGCATTTT; cdr3_aa: CASSGDPTGYSNQPQHF; v_call: TRBV6-1; j_call: TRBJ1-5; d_call: .; cdr3_length: 17; clone_size: .
cdr3_nt: TGCGCCAGCAGCTCCGCGACCCCCACAGATACGCAGTATTTT; cdr3_aa: CASSSATPTDTQYF; v_call: TRBV5-1; j_call: TRBJ2-3; d_call: .; cdr3_length: 14; clone_size: once
cdr3_nt: TGTGCCATCGCCGGGACACTGAACACTGAAGCTTTCTTT; cdr3_aa: CAIAGTLNTEAFF; v_call: TRBV28; j_call: TRBJ1-1; d_call: .; cdr3_length: 13; clone_size: .
cdr3_nt: TGCGCCAGCAGTAGCCCCGGGACAGGGGGCGGCTACACCTTC; cdr3_aa: CASSSPGTGGGYTF; v_call: TRBV5-1; j_call: TRBJ1-2; d_call: TRBD1; cdr3_length: 14; clone_size: .
cdr3_nt: TGTGCCAGCAGACATCCAGGGGAAACTGAAGCTTTCTTT; cdr3_aa: CASRHPGETEAFF; v_call: TRBV14; j_call: TRBJ1-1; d_call: .; cdr3_length: 13; clone_size: .